This TCR beta chain was recorded in a study of CD8+ T cells in alopecia areata. RNA was extracted and reverse transcribed into cDNA as the sequencing template. Sequencing was performed with immunoSEQ multiplex PCR; in TCRdb, only in-frame clones are kept and a portion is missing. The sample has 250,000 or so clones, none seen only once. Study outcomes and limitations: Normal scalp had lower clonality than lesional scalp, with alopecia totalis/universalis lesions showing this most strongly. Scalp sample sequencing also detects resident alphabeta T cells of normal skin.

CD4, CD8alpha, NKG2D, NKG2ACE and other markers were used to sort pooled cutaneous lymph node cells. The V segment lost 0 bases and the J segment 2 bases; nucleotides outside the gene matches: 2. Germline lookup yields CDR1 NNHDY and CDR2 SYVADS. The CDR3 is made up of 16 amino acids. The sample holds a few counts of this clone. Its antigen remains unidentified. Gene names are mouse gene names. Coverage ceases 3 residues before the CDR3 finishes, and the germline J gene fills in the end. Sequencing was performed on CD4+ T cells sorted from a lymph node. J is TRBJ1-6 and V is TRBV13-3; 7 bases are a match to TRBD1. TRBJ1-6 is reported as an ORF; its role is uncertain. The TCR sequence derives from a C3H/HeJ mouse with alopecia areata. MHC haplotype: H2-k. The CDR3 bases that were read are TGTGCCAGCAGTGATGTAGGGGGCGCCTATAATTCGCCC. It is translated as CASSDVGGAYNSP. The full CDR3 sequence reads CASSDVGGAYNSPLYF.